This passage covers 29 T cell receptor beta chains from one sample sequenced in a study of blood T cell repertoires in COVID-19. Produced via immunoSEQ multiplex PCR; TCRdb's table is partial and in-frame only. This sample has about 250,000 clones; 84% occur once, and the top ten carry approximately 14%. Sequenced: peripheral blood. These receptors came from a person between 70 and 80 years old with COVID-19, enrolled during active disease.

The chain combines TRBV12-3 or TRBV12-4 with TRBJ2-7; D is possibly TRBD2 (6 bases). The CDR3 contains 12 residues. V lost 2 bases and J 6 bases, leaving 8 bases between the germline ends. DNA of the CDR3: TGTGCCAGCAGTTTACGGGGAGGCGAGCAGTACTTC. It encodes CASSLRGGEQYF.

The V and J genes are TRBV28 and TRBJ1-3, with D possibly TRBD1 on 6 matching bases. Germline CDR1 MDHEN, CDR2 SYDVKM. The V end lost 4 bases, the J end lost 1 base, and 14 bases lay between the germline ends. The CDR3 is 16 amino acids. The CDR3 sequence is CASSSPKTGSGNTIYF. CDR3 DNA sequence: TGTGCCAGCAGTTCACCGAAGACAGGTTCTGGAAACACCATATATTTT.

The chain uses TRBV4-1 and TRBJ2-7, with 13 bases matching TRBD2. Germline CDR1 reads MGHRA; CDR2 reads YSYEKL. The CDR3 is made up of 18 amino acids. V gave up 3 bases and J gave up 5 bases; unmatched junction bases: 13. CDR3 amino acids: CASSQGGGLAGYYDEQYF. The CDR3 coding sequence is TGCGCCAGCAGCCAGGGAGGGGGACTAGCGGGATATTACGACGAGCAGTACTTC.

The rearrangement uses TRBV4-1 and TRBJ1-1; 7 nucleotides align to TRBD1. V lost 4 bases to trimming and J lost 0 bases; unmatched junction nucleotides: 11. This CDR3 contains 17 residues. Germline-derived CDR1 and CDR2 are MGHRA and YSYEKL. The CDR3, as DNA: TGCGCCAGCAGCCCCAGACAGGGAGGTGCAATGAACACTGAAGCTTTCTTT. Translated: CASSPRQGGAMNTEAFF.

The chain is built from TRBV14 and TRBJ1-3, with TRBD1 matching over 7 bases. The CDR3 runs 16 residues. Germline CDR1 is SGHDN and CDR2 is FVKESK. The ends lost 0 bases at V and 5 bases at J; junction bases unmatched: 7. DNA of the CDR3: TGTGCCAGCAGCCAAGATCGTGGAGGGGGCAGAAACACCATATATTTT. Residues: CASSQDRGGGRNTIYF.

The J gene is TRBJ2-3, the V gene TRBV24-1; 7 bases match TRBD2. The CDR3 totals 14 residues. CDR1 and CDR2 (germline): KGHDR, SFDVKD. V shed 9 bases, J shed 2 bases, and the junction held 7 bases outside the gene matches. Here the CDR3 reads CATGLAGVTDTQYF. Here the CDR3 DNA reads TGTGCCACCGGGTTGGCGGGAGTCACAGATACGCAGTATTTT.

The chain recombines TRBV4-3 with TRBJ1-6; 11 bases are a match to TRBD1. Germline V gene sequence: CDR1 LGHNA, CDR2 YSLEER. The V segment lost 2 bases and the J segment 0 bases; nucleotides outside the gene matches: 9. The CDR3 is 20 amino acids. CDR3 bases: TGCGCCAGCAGCCAATCTTGGACAGGGGGCCAAAGCTCCTATAATTCACCCCTCCACTTT. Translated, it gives CASSQSWTGGQSSYNSPLHF.

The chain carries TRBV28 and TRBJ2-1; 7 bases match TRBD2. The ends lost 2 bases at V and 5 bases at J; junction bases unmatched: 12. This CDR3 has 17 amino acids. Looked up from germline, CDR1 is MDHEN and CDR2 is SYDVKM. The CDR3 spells CASSLGGGFLRDNEQFF. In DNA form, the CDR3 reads TGTGCCAGCAGTTTAGGGGGGGGGTTTTTACGGGACAATGAGCAGTTCTTC.

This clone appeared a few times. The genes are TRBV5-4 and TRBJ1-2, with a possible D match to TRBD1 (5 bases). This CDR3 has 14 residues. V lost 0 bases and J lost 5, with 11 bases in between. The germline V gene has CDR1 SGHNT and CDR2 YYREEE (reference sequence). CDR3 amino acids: CASSLVGGSYGYTF. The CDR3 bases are TGTGCCAGCAGCTTGGTGGGGGGGAGTTATGGCTACACCTTC. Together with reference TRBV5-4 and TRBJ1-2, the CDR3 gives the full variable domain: ETGVTQSPTHLIKTRGQQVTLRCSSQSGHNTVSWYQQALGQGPQFIFQYYREEENGRGNFPPRFSGLQFPNYSSELNVNALELDDSALYLCASSLVGGSYGYTFGSGTRLTVV.

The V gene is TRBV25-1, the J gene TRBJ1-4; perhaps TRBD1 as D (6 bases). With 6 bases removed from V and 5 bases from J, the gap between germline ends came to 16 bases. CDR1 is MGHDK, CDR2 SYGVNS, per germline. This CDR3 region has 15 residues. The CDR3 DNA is TGTGCCAGCAGGGCAACAGGGCTGGCGAATGAAAAACTGTTTTTT. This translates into CASRATGLANEKLFF. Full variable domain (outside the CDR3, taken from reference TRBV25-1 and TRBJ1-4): EADIYQTPRYLVIGTGKKITLECSQTMGHDKMYWYQQDPGMELHLIHYSYGVNSTEKGDLSSESTVSRIRTEHFPLTLESARPSHTSQYLCASRATGLANEKLFFGSGTQLSVL.

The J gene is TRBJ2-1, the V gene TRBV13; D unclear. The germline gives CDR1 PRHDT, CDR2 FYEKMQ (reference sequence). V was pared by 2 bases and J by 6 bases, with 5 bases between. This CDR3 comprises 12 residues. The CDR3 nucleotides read TGTGCCAGCAGCTTACCGGTCAATGAGCAGTTCTTC. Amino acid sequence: CASSLPVNEQFF.

In nucleotides, the CDR3 is TGTGCCAGCAGCTTAACAGCAACAGCAAATCACTATGGCTACACCTTC. Translating gives CASSLTATANHYGYTF. The rearrangement links TRBV7-3 to TRBJ1-2; D call uncertain. V was cut by 0 bases and J by 3 bases, with 14 bases left in between. The CDR3 contains 16 residues. Germline V lookup: CDR1 SGHTA, CDR2 FQGTGA.

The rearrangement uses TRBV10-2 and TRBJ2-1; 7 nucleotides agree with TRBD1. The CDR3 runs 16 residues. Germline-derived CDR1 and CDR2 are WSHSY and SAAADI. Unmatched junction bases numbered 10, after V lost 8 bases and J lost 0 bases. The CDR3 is CASEKQGLISYNEQFF. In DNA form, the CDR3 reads TGCGCCAGCGAAAAACAGGGGTTAATCTCCTACAATGAGCAGTTCTTC.

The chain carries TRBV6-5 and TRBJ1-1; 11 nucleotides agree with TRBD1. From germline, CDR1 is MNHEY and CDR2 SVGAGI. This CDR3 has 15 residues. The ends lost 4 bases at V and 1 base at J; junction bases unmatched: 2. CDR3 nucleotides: TGTGCCAGCAGTTCGGACAGGGGGCAGAACACTGAAGCTTTCTTT. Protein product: CASSSDRGQNTEAFF.

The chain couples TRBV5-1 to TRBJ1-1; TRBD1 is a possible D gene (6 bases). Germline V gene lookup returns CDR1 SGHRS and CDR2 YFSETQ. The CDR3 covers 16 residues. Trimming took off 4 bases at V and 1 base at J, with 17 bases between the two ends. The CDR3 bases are TGCGCCAGCAGCCCATTACAGGGCTTTCCGAACACTGAAGCTTTCTTT. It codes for CASSPLQGFPNTEAFF.

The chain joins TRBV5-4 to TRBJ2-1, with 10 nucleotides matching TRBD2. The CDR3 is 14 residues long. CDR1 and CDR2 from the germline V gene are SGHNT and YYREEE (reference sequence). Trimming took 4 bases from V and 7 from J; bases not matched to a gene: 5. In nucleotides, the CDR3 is TGTGCCAGCAGCCTCGAGCGGGGGGGAAATGAGCAGTTCTTC. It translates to CASSLERGGNEQFF. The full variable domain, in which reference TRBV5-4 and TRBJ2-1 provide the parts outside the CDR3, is ETGVTQSPTHLIKTRGQQVTLRCSSQSGHNTVSWYQQALGQGPQFIFQYYREEENGRGNFPPRFSGLQFPNYSSELNVNALELDDSALYLCASSLERGGNEQFFGPGTRLTVL.

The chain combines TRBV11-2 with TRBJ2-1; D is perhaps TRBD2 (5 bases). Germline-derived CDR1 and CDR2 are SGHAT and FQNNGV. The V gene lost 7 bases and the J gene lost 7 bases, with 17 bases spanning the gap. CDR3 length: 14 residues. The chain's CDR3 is CASTWIGGRNEQFF. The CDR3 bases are TGTGCCAGCACGTGGATTGGCGGGCGTAATGAGCAGTTCTTC.

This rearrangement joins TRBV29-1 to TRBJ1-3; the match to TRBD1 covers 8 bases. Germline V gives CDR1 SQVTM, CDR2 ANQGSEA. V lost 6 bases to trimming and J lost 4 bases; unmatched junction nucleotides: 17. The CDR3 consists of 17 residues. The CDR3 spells CSVELGQGVSGGNTIYF. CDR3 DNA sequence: TGCAGCGTGGAACTTGGACAGGGAGTTTCGGGGGGAAACACCATATATTTT.

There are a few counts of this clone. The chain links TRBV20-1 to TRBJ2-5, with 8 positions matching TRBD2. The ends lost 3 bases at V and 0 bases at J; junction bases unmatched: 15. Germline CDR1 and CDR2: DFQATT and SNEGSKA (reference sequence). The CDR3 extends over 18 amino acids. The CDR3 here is CSASQDRLALLYQETQYF. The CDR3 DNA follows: TGCAGTGCTAGTCAAGACAGACTAGCGCTACTGTACCAAGAGACCCAGTACTTC.

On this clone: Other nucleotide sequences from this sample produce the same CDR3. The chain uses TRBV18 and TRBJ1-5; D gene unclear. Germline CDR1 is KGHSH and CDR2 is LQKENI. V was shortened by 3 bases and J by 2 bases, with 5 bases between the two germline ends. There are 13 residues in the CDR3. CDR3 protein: CASSPQGNQPQHF. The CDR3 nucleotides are TGTGCCAGCTCACCGCAGGGCAATCAGCCCCAGCATTTT.

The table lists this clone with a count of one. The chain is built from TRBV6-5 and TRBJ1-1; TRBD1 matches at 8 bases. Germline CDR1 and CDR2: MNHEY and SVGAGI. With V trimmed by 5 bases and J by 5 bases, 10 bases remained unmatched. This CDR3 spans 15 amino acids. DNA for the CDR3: TGTGCCAGCAGTATTCAGGGGGCGAGTAATACTGAAGCTTTCTTT. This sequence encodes CASSIQGASNTEAFF.

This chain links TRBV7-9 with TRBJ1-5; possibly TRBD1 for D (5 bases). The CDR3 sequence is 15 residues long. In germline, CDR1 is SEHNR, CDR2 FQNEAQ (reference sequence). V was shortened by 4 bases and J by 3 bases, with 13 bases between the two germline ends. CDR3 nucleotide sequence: TGTGCCAGCAGCTCCTCCTTGGGGCTCAATCAGCCCCAGCATTTT. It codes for CASSSSLGLNQPQHF.

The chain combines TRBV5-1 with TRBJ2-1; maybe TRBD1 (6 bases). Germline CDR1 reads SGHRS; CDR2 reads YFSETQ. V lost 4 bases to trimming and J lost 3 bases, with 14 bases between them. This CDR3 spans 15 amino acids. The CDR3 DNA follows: TGCGCCAGCAGCATTCCCGGGACAAACTACAATGAGCAGTTCTTC. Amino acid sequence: CASSIPGTNYNEQFF.

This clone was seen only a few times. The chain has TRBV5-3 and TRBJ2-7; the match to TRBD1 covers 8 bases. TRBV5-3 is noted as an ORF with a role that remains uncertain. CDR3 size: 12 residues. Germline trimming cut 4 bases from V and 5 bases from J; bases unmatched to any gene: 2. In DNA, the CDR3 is TGTGCCAGAAGCCCGACAGGGGACGAGCAGTACTTC. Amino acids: CARSPTGDEQYF.

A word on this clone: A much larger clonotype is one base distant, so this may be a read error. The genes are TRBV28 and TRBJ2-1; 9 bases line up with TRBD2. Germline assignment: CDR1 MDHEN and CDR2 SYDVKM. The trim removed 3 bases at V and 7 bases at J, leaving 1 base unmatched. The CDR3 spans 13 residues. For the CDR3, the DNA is TGTGCCAGCAGTTTGCTAGCGGGAAATGAGCAGTTCTTC. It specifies CASSLLAGNEQFF.

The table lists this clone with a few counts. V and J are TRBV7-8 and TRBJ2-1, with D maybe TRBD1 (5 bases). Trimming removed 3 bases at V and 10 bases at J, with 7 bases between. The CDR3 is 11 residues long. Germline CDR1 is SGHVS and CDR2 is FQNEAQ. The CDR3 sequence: CASSLKGEQFF. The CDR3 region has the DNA TGTGCCAGCAGCTTGAAGGGGGAGCAGTTCTTC.

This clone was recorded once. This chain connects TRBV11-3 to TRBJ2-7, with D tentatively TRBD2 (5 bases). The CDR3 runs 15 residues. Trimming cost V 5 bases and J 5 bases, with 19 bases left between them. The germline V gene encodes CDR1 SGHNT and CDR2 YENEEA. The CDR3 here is CASSPSRGSHHEQYF. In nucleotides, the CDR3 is TGTGCCAGCAGCCCAAGCAGAGGGTCCCACCACGAGCAGTACTTC.

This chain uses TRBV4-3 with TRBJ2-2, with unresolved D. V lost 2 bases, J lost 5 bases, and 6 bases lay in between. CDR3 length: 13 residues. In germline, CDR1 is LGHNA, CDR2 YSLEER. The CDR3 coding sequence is TGCGCCAGCAGCCAATTCGCGACCGGGGAGCTGTTTTTT. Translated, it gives CASSQFATGELFF.

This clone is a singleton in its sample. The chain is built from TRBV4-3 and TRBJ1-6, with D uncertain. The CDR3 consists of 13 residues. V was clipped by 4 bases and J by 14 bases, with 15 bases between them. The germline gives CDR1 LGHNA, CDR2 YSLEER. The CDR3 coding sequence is TGCGCCAGCAGCCCCGATGTGGAGCAGTCCCTCCACTTT. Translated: CASSPDVEQSLHF.